This TCR beta chain was profiled in a study of blood T cell repertoires in COVID-19. About the research overall: From the United States, Italy and Spain came samples of acute and convalescent COVID-19. T cells, B-cell-depleted T cells, or PBMCs provided the cDNA or gDNA that served as material.

The length of the CDR3 is 15 residues. CDR1 SEHNR and CDR2 FQNEAQ come from the germline V gene (reference sequence). J lost 11 bases, V lost 5 bases, and 11 bases had no gene match. Original analysis: Reference gene primers were amplified, and this amplification served to estimate nucleated cell counts. TCRdb's copy holds only in-frame clones and misses some; the assay was immunoSEQ multiplex PCR. V, J and clone size derive from that table, while D and trimming were established from the DNA sequence. The data hold fewer than 65,000 clones, with roughly four fifths observed a single time. Sequencing used peripheral blood. The source is a human donor in a cohort sampled during active COVID-19. V and J are TRBV7-9 and TRBJ1-4; 10 nucleotides align to TRBD1. The CDR3 bases are TGTGCCAGCAGCCTGGACCGGGACAGGGGTGAGAAACTGTTTTTT. Translated: CASSLDRDRGEKLFF.